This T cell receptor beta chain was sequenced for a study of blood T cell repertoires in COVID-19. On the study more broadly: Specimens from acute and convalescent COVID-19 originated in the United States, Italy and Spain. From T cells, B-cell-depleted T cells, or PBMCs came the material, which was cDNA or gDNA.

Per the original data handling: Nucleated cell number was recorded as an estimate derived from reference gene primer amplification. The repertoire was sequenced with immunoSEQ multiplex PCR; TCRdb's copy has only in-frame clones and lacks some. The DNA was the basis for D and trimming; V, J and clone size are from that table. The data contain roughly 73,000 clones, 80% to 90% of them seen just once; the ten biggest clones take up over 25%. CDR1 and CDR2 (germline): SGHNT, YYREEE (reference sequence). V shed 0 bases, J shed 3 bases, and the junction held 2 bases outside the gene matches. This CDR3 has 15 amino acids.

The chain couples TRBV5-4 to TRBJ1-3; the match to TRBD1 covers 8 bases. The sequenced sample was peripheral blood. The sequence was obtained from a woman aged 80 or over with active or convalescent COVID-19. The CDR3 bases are TGTGCCAGCAGCTTGGGACAGGGGAATGGAAACACCATATATTTT. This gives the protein CASSLGQGNGNTIYF. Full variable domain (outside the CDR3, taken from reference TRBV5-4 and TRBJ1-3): ETGVTQSPTHLIKTRGQQVTLRCSSQSGHNTVSWYQQALGQGPQFIFQYYREEENGRGNFPPRFSGLQFPNYSSELNVNALELDDSALYLCASSLGQGNGNTIYFGEGSWLTVV.